A selection of T cell receptor beta chains follows, all from one sample in a study of T cell changes during pregnancy in multiple sclerosis. Assay used: immunoSEQ multiplex PCR; TCRdb lists only in-frame clones, some missing. The repertoire holds over 65,000 clones, 75% to 95% seen once, with more than 0.75% in the top ten. Material: peripheral blood, obtained in the second trimester of pregnancy. These receptors were taken from a female donor with multiple sclerosis, enrolled in a pregnancy study. Both conserved end residues are part of each CDR3. The order of the fields is CDR3 DNA, CDR3 protein, clone size, V gene, CDR3 length, D gene, J gene. A D gene is named only where the DNA matches it firmly. Only part of the rows carry a size: once, few, many, or a class if the clone is expanded.

CDR3 DNA: TGTGCCATCGGGCCCTACCGGAACACTGAAGCTTTCTTT
CDR3 protein: CAIGPYRNTEAFF
clone size: few
V gene: TRBV10-3
CDR3 length: 13
D gene: .
J gene: TRBJ1-1

CDR3 DNA: TGTGCCAGCAGCCCCAGATCAGCGGGGGGGACAGATACGCAGTATTTT
CDR3 protein: CASSPRSAGGTDTQYF
clone size: .
V gene: TRBV7-9
CDR3 length: 16
D gene: TRBD2
J gene: TRBJ2-3

CDR3 DNA: TGTGCCAGAAGCCCCTGGGGGGGAAAGGCCTACGAGCAGTACTTC
CDR3 protein: CARSPWGGKAYEQYF
clone size: .
V gene: TRBV5-3
CDR3 length: 15
D gene: TRBD2
J gene: TRBJ2-7

CDR3 DNA: TGCGCCAGCAGCTTTGCCAGTACTAATGAAAAACTGTTTTTT
CDR3 protein: CASSFASTNEKLFF
clone size: .
V gene: TRBV5-1
CDR3 length: 14
D gene: .
J gene: TRBJ1-4

CDR3 DNA: TGTGCCAGCAGCCCAACAGGACGAACTCGAAATGAAAAACTGTTTTTT
CDR3 protein: CASSPTGRTRNEKLFF
clone size: once
V gene: TRBV7-3
CDR3 length: 16
D gene: .
J gene: TRBJ1-4

CDR3 DNA: TGTGCCAGCAGCTTAGGGGCAGGGCAGGCTGGAAACACCATATATTTT
CDR3 protein: CASSLGAGQAGNTIYF
clone size: .
V gene: TRBV7-2
CDR3 length: 16
D gene: .
J gene: TRBJ1-3

CDR3 DNA: TGCGCCAGCAGTGAGTCGCCCGGGGACAGGGGGCTTGGCGGCAATGAGCAGTTCTTC
CDR3 protein: CASSESPGDRGLGGNEQFF
clone size: .
V gene: TRBV10-1
CDR3 length: 19
D gene: TRBD1
J gene: TRBJ2-1

CDR3 DNA: TGTGCCAGCAGCTACAGGGGGCTTGGAAACACCATATATTTT
CDR3 protein: CASSYRGLGNTIYF
clone size: .
V gene: TRBV13
CDR3 length: 14
D gene: TRBD1
J gene: TRBJ1-3

CDR3 DNA: TGTGCCAGCAGTTTACCGGGGAACACCGGGGAGCTGTTTTTT
CDR3 protein: CASSLPGNTGELFF
clone size: .
V gene: TRBV28
CDR3 length: 14
D gene: .
J gene: TRBJ2-2

CDR3 DNA: TGCGCCAGCAGTAACCTTGGACTGGAAGGGGAGCAGTACTTC
CDR3 protein: CASSNLGLEGEQYF
clone size: .
V gene: TRBV10-2
CDR3 length: 14
D gene: .
J gene: TRBJ2-7

CDR3 DNA: TGCAGCGTGCGTGGTGGGCGGACAGGGGTGGATGAAAAACTGTTTTTT
CDR3 protein: CSVRGGRTGVDEKLFF
clone size: .
V gene: TRBV29-1
CDR3 length: 16
D gene: TRBD1
J gene: TRBJ1-4

CDR3 DNA: TGTGCCAGCAGCTTGGAGGCGGGCTATGGCTACACCTTC
CDR3 protein: CASSLEAGYGYTF
clone size: .
V gene: TRBV5-8
CDR3 length: 13
D gene: .
J gene: TRBJ1-2

CDR3 DNA: TGTGCCAGCAGACAGACAGGGGTGAATGAGCAGTTCTTC
CDR3 protein: CASRQTGVNEQFF
clone size: .
V gene: TRBV6-1
CDR3 length: 13
D gene: TRBD1
J gene: TRBJ2-1

CDR3 DNA: TGTGCCAGCAGCTCCCCGGGACAGGGGGACACTGAAGCTTTCTTT
CDR3 protein: CASSSPGQGDTEAFF
clone size: .
V gene: TRBV13
CDR3 length: 15
D gene: TRBD1
J gene: TRBJ1-1

CDR3 DNA: TGTGCCAGCAACGAAGGTAGCGGAGGGGCCCAGCATTTT
CDR3 protein: CASNEGSGGAQHF
clone size: .
V gene: TRBV5-6
CDR3 length: 13
D gene: .
J gene: TRBJ1-5

CDR3 DNA: TGTGCCACCAGCAGAGATGGGCGAGGGTTGGCTGAAGCTTTCTTT
CDR3 protein: CATSRDGRGLAEAFF
clone size: .
V gene: TRBV15
CDR3 length: 15
D gene: .
J gene: TRBJ1-1

CDR3 DNA: TGTGCCAGCAGCCTATCCGCGGATAGCGAAGCTTTCTTT
CDR3 protein: CASSLSADSEAFF
clone size: .
V gene: TRBV6-4
CDR3 length: 13
D gene: .
J gene: TRBJ1-1

CDR3 DNA: TGTGCCAGCAGTGAAGCGGGCACTAGCGGAGAGACCCAGTACTTC
CDR3 protein: CASSEAGTSGETQYF
clone size: .
V gene: TRBV2
CDR3 length: 15
D gene: TRBD2
J gene: TRBJ2-5

CDR3 DNA: TGTGCCAGTAGTTTTCAGGGGGCGAACACTGAAGCTTTCTTT
CDR3 protein: CASSFQGANTEAFF
clone size: .
V gene: TRBV19
CDR3 length: 14
D gene: TRBD1
J gene: TRBJ1-1

CDR3 DNA: TGTGCCAGCAGCTTAAACGGGAATGAGCAGTTCTTC
CDR3 protein: CASSLNGNEQFF
clone size: once
V gene: TRBV7-3
CDR3 length: 12
D gene: .
J gene: TRBJ2-1

CDR3 DNA: TGTGCCAGTAGTATAGTTCCAGGGGGCTCGGGGAGCAATCAGCCCCAGCATTTT
CDR3 protein: CASSIVPGGSGSNQPQHF
clone size: .
V gene: TRBV19
CDR3 length: 18
D gene: TRBD1
J gene: TRBJ1-5

CDR3 DNA: TGTGCCAGCAGCCAAGGCGGACTAGCGGGGGTCAATGAGCAGTTCTTC
CDR3 protein: CASSQGGLAGVNEQFF
clone size: .
V gene: TRBV4-2
CDR3 length: 16
D gene: TRBD2
J gene: TRBJ2-1

CDR3 DNA: TGTGCCGGGGACAGGCTCCTTAACTACGAGCAGTACTTC
CDR3 protein: CAGDRLLNYEQYF
clone size: .
V gene: TRBV5-8
CDR3 length: 13
D gene: TRBD1
J gene: TRBJ2-7

CDR3 DNA: TGTGCCAGCAGTTGGACAGGGAATTATAATTCACCCCTCCACTTT
CDR3 protein: CASSWTGNYNSPLHF
clone size: .
V gene: TRBV27
CDR3 length: 15
D gene: TRBD1
J gene: TRBJ1-6